This TCR beta chain is from a study of blood T cell repertoires in COVID-19. About the research overall: Sites across the United States, Italy and Spain contributed samples from acute and convalescent COVID-19.

The CDR3 covers 14 residues. The V end lost 1 base, the J end lost 5 bases, and 12 bases lay between the germline ends. CDR1 and CDR2 (germline): SGHKS, YYEKEE (reference sequence). The Seattle patients joined while their infection was active and were tracked longitudinally afterward. TCRdb keeps only in-frame clones here, not all; method: immunoSEQ multiplex PCR. Of over 200,000 clones listed, 75% to 95% are singletons. This sequence was found in a person between 18 and 35 years old with COVID-19, enrolled during active disease. This rearrangement joins TRBV5-5 to TRBJ2-5; D not resolved. Material for sequencing was peripheral blood. In DNA form, the CDR3 reads TGTGCCAGCAGCTTGTCCCTAGTTCGCGAGACCCAGTACTTC. This codes for CASSLSLVRETQYF.